This T cell receptor (beta chain) derives from a study of siplizumab effects on memory and regulatory T cells. Unstimulated naive, memory, effector memory and TEMRA subsets from a few donor pairs underwent sequencing. The table came from immunoSEQ multiplex PCR; TCRdb's copy has only in-frame clones and leaves some out. In the table there are more than 45,000 clones, 95% to 97% of which are singletons. This CDR3 has 16 amino acids. Germline CDR1 and CDR2: MDHEN and SYDVKM. Trimming pared 2 bases from V and 0 bases from J, leaving 13 bases between. The chain combines TRBV28 with TRBJ2-5; no firm D call. This TCR was recovered from a human donor in good health. Material for sequencing was naive CD4+ T cells sorted from blood. The CDR3 sequence is CASSLIGRADQETQYF. The CDR3 coding sequence is TGTGCCAGCAGTTTAATTGGCCGGGCAGACCAAGAGACCCAGTACTTC.